The next 15 T cell receptor beta chains were all read from a single sample in a study of cytomegalovirus exposure and HLA in healthy donors (TCRdb year 2017). Receptors were amplified or captured by the immunoSEQ multiplex PCR assay. The multiplex PCR relied on a mix of 60 forward primers for TCR Vbeta segments and 13 reverse primers for TCR Jbeta segments. In its TCRdb copy, this immuneACCESS table keeps in-frame sequences only and misses some clones. Where compared with another copy, unresolved V genes explain less than half of these, and the others have no known cause. The sample table records about 120,000 clones; 81% of these occur just once. The top ten clones comprise 2% to 2.5% of the sample. The sample was PBMCs. The receptors come from a woman aged 40-49 years in good health and CMV-seronegative.

This clone was picked up a small number of times. This chain uses TRBV7-9 with TRBJ1-1; perhaps TRBD1 as D (5 bases). V shed 1 base and J shed 1 base, with 13 bases lying between them. From germline, CDR1 is SEHNR and CDR2 FQNEAQ (reference sequence). The CDR3 consists of 16 residues. This CDR3 reads CASSLEPPTGNTEAFF. CDR3 DNA: TGTGCCAGCAGCTTAGAGCCTCCTACAGGGAACACTGAAGCTTTCTTT.

The chain has TRBV7-9 and TRBJ2-3; D may be TRBD1 (5 bases). CDR3 length equals 15 residues. The ends were cut back, 1 base at V and 4 bases at J, with 12 bases in the middle. CDR1 and CDR2 from the germline V gene are SEHNR and FQNEAQ (reference sequence). The DNA of the CDR3 is TGTGCCAGCAGCTTAGTTTTGGGGCGTGCAGATACGCAGTATTTT. Translated: CASSLVLGRADTQYF. Full variable domain (remainder filled in from reference TRBV7-9 and TRBJ2-3): DTGVSQNPRHKITKRGQNVTFRCDPISEHNRLYWYRQTLGQGPEFLTYFQNEAQLEKSRLLSDRFSAERPKGSFSTLEIQRTEQGDSAMYLCASSLVLGRADTQYFGPGTRLTVL.

This clone was seen a single time. The V and J genes are TRBV27 and TRBJ1-6; D not resolved. V was trimmed by 9 bases and J by 0 bases, leaving 15 bases between them. The CDR3 consists of 16 residues. Germline CDR1 MNHEY, CDR2 SMNVEV (reference sequence). CDR3 amino acids: CASRKLKSSYNSPLHF. CDR3 bases: TGTGCCAGTCGAAAACTAAAGAGCTCCTATAATTCACCCCTCCACTTT.

The J gene is TRBJ1-1, the V gene TRBV28; D is ambiguous. The CDR3 totals 13 residues. Trimming took off 2 bases at V and 3 bases at J, with 7 bases between the two ends. Germline CDR1 is MDHEN and CDR2 is SYDVKM. The CDR3 loop is CASSLAAYTEAFF. The CDR3 nucleotides read TGTGCCAGCAGTTTAGCAGCGTACACTGAAGCTTTCTTT.

The chain couples TRBV7-2 to TRBJ1-1, with no clear D. The CDR3 runs 13 residues. V lost 3 bases to trimming and J lost 1 base, with 6 bases between them. The germline CDR1 and CDR2 sequences are SGHTA and FQGNSA. CDR3 in amino acids: CASSLGRNTEAFF. The CDR3 nucleotides are TGTGCCAGCAGCTTGGGGAGGAACACTGAAGCTTTCTTT.

This clone has only a few counts. The chain is built from TRBV27 and TRBJ2-3; D gene uncertain. V lost 10 bases and J 0 bases, leaving 11 bases between the germline ends. Per germline, CDR1 MNHEY and CDR2 SMNVEV (reference sequence). The CDR3 runs to 13 residues. This CDR3 is CATSRSSTDTQYF. The DNA for the CDR3 is TGTGCCACCAGCAGGTCTAGCACAGATACGCAGTATTTT.

The chain couples TRBV28 to TRBJ1-1; 8 bases line up with TRBD1. Per germline, CDR1 MDHEN and CDR2 SYDVKM. V trimming: 4 bases; J trimming: 1 base; junction bases outside the gene matches: 5. This CDR3 has 15 residues. The CDR3 reads CASSSSGTGNTEAFF. For the CDR3, the DNA is TGTGCCAGCAGTTCCTCTGGGACAGGGAACACTGAAGCTTTCTTT.

This clone has only one observation. The rearrangement uses TRBV7-3 and TRBJ2-7; D gene uncertain. The CDR3 sequence is 13 residues long. V lost 0 bases, J lost 2 bases, and 5 bases lay in between. Germline loops: CDR1 SGHTA, CDR2 FQGTGA. CDR3 residues: CASSLTSTYEQYF. The CDR3 region has the DNA TGTGCCAGCAGCTTAACGTCCACCTACGAGCAGTACTTC.

The chain recombines TRBV30 with TRBJ1-1; D uncertain. Trimming removed 0 bases at V and 1 base at J, with 6 bases between. CDR3 size: 13 residues. The germline CDR1 and CDR2 sequences are GTSNPN and SVGIG (reference sequence). The CDR3 reads CAWSVRWNTEAFF. The CDR3 region has the DNA TGTGCCTGGAGTGTACGGTGGAACACTGAAGCTTTCTTT.

V usage is TRBV2 and J usage is TRBJ2-7; weak D call: TRBD1 (5 bases). The germline gives CDR1 SNHLY, CDR2 FYNNEI. Trimming shortened V by 5 bases and J by 1 base, and 15 bases separated the two germline ends. The CDR3 is made up of 15 amino acids. The CDR3 DNA is TGTGCCAGCAGTAAAGACAGCCTTGTATCCTACGAGCAGTACTTC. Protein sequence: CASSKDSLVSYEQYF.

This clone appeared a few times. The chain has TRBV6-6 and TRBJ2-7, with 12 positions matching TRBD2. This CDR3 spans 14 amino acids. CDR1 is MNHNY, CDR2 SVGAGI, per germline (reference sequence). V was clipped by 2 bases and J by 4 bases; unmatched bases: 0. The CDR3 DNA reads TGTGCCAGCAGTTACGGGACTAGCGGGTACGAGCAGTACTTC. Its protein is CASSYGTSGYEQYF.

The chain employs TRBV6-1 and TRBJ2-7, with 10 bases matching TRBD2. With 10 bases clipped from V and 1 base from J, the junction kept 10 bases outside the gene matches. The CDR3 extends over 15 amino acids. Looked up from germline, CDR1 is MNHNS and CDR2 is SASEGT. In nucleotides, the CDR3 is TGTGCCATAATGGAGAGTAGCGGGGGGTCCTACGAGCAGTACTTC. It codes for CAIMESSGGSYEQYF.

The chain is built from TRBV19 and TRBJ2-7; D is unclear. The germline gives CDR1 LNHDA, CDR2 SQIVND (reference sequence). Trimming took off 3 bases at V and 2 bases at J, with 17 bases between the two ends. The CDR3 has 16 residues. This CDR3 reads CASSISLAQFPYEQYF. The CDR3 nucleotides read TGTGCCAGTAGTATTTCGTTGGCACAGTTCCCCTACGAGCAGTACTTC.

The chain links TRBV10-2 to TRBJ2-5, with TRBD1 matching 8 bases. The V segment lost 10 bases and the J segment 4 bases; nucleotides outside the gene matches: 5. The CDR3 sequence is 12 residues long. CDR1 is WSHSY, CDR2 SAAADI, per germline. The chain's CDR3 is CATGGQAETQYF. The DNA for the CDR3 is TGCGCCACAGGGGGCCAAGCAGAGACCCAGTACTTC.

The DNA for the CDR3 is TGTGCCAGCAGCTTACTAGCGGGGGCAGTGGTAGAGACCCAGTACTTC. Translating gives CASSLLAGAVVETQYF. The chain combines TRBV5-6 with TRBJ2-5; 11 positions agree with TRBD2. Germline V gives CDR1 SGHDT, CDR2 YYEEEE. The CDR3 has 16 amino acids. Trimming cost V 2 bases and J 4 bases; bases outside gene matches: 7.